The entry below gives a single TCR beta chain sequence along with its context. The antigen it binds to is not known. A junction end diverges from the germline sequence, so it may reflect a read error. This sample is drawn from a study of T cell responses to AZD1222 COVID-19 vaccine (dated by TCRdb to the early 2020s). Looking at the study overall: A total of 233 trial participants underwent TCR sequencing, of whom 200 to 220 received two doses of AZD1222 and about 25 received two doses of the MenACWY control vaccine. Trial participants were enrolled by age into subgroups of 18-55, 56-69 and 70-plus years, and roughly 150, 30 and 60 TCR-sequenced participants, respectively, were included in these subgroups.

The CDR3 regions of human TCRbeta chains were analyzed by immunosequencing. Processing in the source paper ran as follows. Repertoire TCRs were checked for matches against a reference library of SARS-CoV-2-specific TCRs that had been generated using the MIRA antigen-specificity platform. Breadth was defined as the fraction of unique TCRs that were SARS-CoV-2-associated. Depth was defined as the fraction of total T cells that were SARS-CoV-2-associated. Using the MIRA data, each spike-specific TCR was assigned both to the spike region to which the TCR was reactive and to a CD4 or CD8 class. Log10-transformed breadth and depth values were compared by one-way ANOVA with Sidak's multiple comparisons tests. TCRdb carries this immuneACCESS record with in-frame sequences only. Its versions omit some clonotypes, under half of them owing to an unresolved V gene in the studies checked, with the rest unexplained. The DNA gave D and trimming, while V, J and clone size come from that table. A total of about 93,000 clones appear in this sample, around 87% of them only once. Jointly, the top ten make up about 2.4% of the sample.

General conclusions and limits of the study: In the small 56-69-year group, the increase in depth fell short of significance, most likely because of low power. Conclusions about previously exposed vaccinees were limited because only 6 or 7 AZD1222 recipients were SARS-CoV-2 seropositive at baseline. After two AZD1222 doses, spike-specific TCR breadth and depth were significantly higher than at day 0 and than in MenACWY recipients. The whole spike protein was spanned by vaccine-associated CD4 TCRs, and dominant responses were seen in regions 160-218 and 743-854. Because no samples from the day 14 peak response were available, repertoires could be characterized only after the peak T cell response. Participants were mostly white British, with more females than males. The authors suggested clonal diversity may have been underestimated. Epitopes outside the regions mutated in the B.1.351 and B.1.1.7 variants were reportedly recognized by nearly half of the unique spike-specific TCRs.

In the paper's terms, the time point label means: about 28 days (+/-7) after the second vaccine dose. AZD1222 recipients whose second dose came at about 4 weeks and those whose second dose came at about 12 weeks were combined into one group, since spike-specific TCR depth and breadth did not differ between the two schedules. Vaccinee samples were obtained from the UK trials COV001 and COV002, which included a single-blind randomized controlled phase 2/3 trial of AZD1222 (ChAdOx1 nCoV-19) in healthy adults. For TCRbeta chain sequencing, PBMC samples from trial participants were taken at day 0 and at day 28 after the second dose. According to the germline V gene (reference sequence), CDR1 reads SGHNT and CDR2 reads YYREEE. The CDR3 numbers 12 residues from cysteine through phenylalanine. Only the CDR3 DNA is retained, 36 bases long and in frame from the first base.

Recombination linked TRBV5-4 to TRBJ2-7, and 8 bases in between align with TRBD2. The sample here was peripheral blood, taken 28 days after the second AZD1222 dose. This TCR came from an adult who received the AZD1222 COVID-19 vaccine. The DNA sequence is as follows: TGTGCCAGCAGCTTGGATCTTGGAGCGGGGGCCTTC. This translates into CASSLDLGAGAF.